This T cell receptor (beta chain) stems from a study of CD8+ T cells in alopecia areata. The treatment here: oral pan-JAK inhibitor, 5-10 mg twice daily. This clone was counted a few times. RNA was extracted and reverse transcribed into cDNA as the sequencing template. The assay was immunoSEQ multiplex PCR, and TCRdb's table has in-frame clones only and misses some. The repertoire holds about 270,000 clones, with 60% as singletons. In germline, CDR1 is MNHEY, CDR2 SMNVEV (reference sequence). There are 15 residues in the CDR3. With V trimmed by 3 bases and J by 4 bases, 6 bases remained unmatched. This receptor was taken from a human donor with alopecia areata. The sequenced sample was CD4+ T cells sorted from blood, obtained around week 53, from a patient treated with tofacitinib. V gene TRBV27 combines with J gene TRBJ1-2; 9 positions match TRBD1. The CDR3 protein is CASSFGQGSVYGYTF. The CDR3 region has the DNA TGTGCCAGCAGTTTCGGACAGGGGAGCGTCTATGGCTACACCTTC.